The 8 T cell receptor beta chains in this list originate from one sample, sequenced in a study. TCRdb itself ran the RT-PCR reads through MiXCR, one entry per CDR3 protein. The sample lists almost 700,000 distinct CDR3 sequences, 11% to 15% occurring once. Material for sequencing was memory CD4+ T cells from blood. The source is a female donor in good health, serving as a healthy control.

This clonotype was seen many times. The chain combines TRBV12-3 or TRBV12-4 with TRBJ1-2; TRBD1 agrees at 9 bases. There are 15 residues in the CDR3. V was clipped by 5 bases and J by 4 bases; unmatched bases: 8. CDR3 sequence (DNA): TGTGCCAGCAGTGAACAGGGGGCCGGCGGCTATGGCTACACCTTC. Amino acids: CASSEQGAGGYGYTF.

The gene calls are TRBV7-2 and TRBJ1-6; TRBD1 might be the D (5 bases). V was shortened by 5 bases and J by 5 bases, with 10 bases between the two germline ends. The CDR3 totals 14 residues. CDR1 is SGHTA and CDR2 is FQGNSA in the germline V gene. CDR3 DNA: TGTGCCAGCAGCGTAGACAGAAATAATTCACCCCTCCACTTT. Its translation is CASSVDRNNSPLHF.

The chain couples TRBV12-3 or TRBV12-4 to TRBJ2-7, with 7 bases that match TRBD1. The CDR3 extends over 16 amino acids. J was trimmed by 5 bases and V by 5 bases; bases with no gene match: 15. The CDR3 coding sequence is TGTGCCAGCAGTCCCCCTGGACAGGTCGTTACCAACGAGCAGTACTTC. Translating gives CASSPPGQVVTNEQYF.

There are many counts of this clonotype. The rearrangement uses TRBV7-2 and TRBJ1-3; weak D call: TRBD1 (6 bases). This CDR3 has 15 residues. Trimming left V 4 bases short and J 0 bases short, with 10 bases between. Germline-derived CDR1 and CDR2 are SGHTA and FQGNSA. This CDR3 reads CASSSDRSSGNTIYF. CDR3 nucleotide sequence: TGTGCCAGCAGCTCCGACAGGAGCTCTGGAAACACCATATATTTT.

This clonotype came up many times. This chain uses TRBV12-3 or TRBV12-4 with TRBJ1-1, with a weak D call TRBD1 (6 bases). The CDR3 length is 13 residues. V gave up 6 bases and J gave up 1 base, with 9 bases separating them. CDR3 bases: TGTGCCAGCAGATGGACAGAGAACACTGAAGCTTTCTTT. Translation gives CASRWTENTEAFF.

The chain uses TRBV9 and TRBJ2-2; no firm D call. The CDR3 has 14 residues. The ends were cut back, 0 bases at V and 7 bases at J, with 10 bases in the middle. Looked up from germline, CDR1 is SGDLS and CDR2 is YYNGEE. The CDR3 DNA is TGTGCCAGCAGCGTAGGCCCTCGTGGCGGGGAGCTGTTTTTT. This encodes CASSVGPRGGELFF. Full variable domain (missing parts from reference TRBV9 and TRBJ2-2): DSGVTQTPKHLITATGQRVTLRCSPRSGDLSVYWYQQSLDQGLQFLIQYYNGEERAKGNILERFSAQQFPDLHSELNLSSLELGDSALYFCASSVGPRGGELFFGEGSRLTVL.

This clonotype was seen a few times. J is TRBJ1-1 and V is TRBV7-9; unclear D gene. The CDR3 has 13 amino acids. With 1 base removed from V and 7 bases from J, the gap between germline ends came to 10 bases. Germline V lookup: CDR1 SEHNR, CDR2 FQNEAQ (reference sequence). The CDR3 DNA follows: TGTGCCAGCAGCTTAGTCGGCGGATTTGAAGCTTTCTTT. Encoded protein: CASSLVGGFEAFF.

The rearrangement joins TRBV18 to TRBJ2-7, with TRBD2 matching over 13 bases. Germline CDR1 is KGHSH and CDR2 is LQKENI. Trimming took 0 bases from V and 7 from J; bases not matched to a gene: 6. The CDR3 covers 16 residues. The CDR3 DNA sequence: TGTGCCAGCTCACCACCACTAGCGGGGGGGTTCGGTGAGCAGTACTTC. Its protein product is CASSPPLAGGFGEQYF.